This is a list of T cell receptor beta chains from one sample in a study of blood T cell repertoires in COVID-19. Sequencing used immunoSEQ multiplex PCR; TCRdb keeps in-frame clones, though not all of them. In the table there are approximately 300,000 clones, nearly 90% of which are singletons. Sequencing input: PBMCs or T cells enriched from blood (not recorded which). These TCRs come from a woman between 18 and 29 years old with acute COVID-19. Both conserved end residues are trimmed from each CDR3. A D gene is named only where the DNA matches it firmly. Only part of the rows carry a size: once, few, many, or a class if the clone is expanded.

d_call,v_call,j_call,clone_size,cdr3_aa
TRBD1,TRBV18,-,-,ASSPTTGSQGNQPQY
TRBD2,TRBV24-1,TRBJ2-2,-,ATSDLGRGASNTGELF
-,TRBV15,TRBJ1-2,-,ATSRRINSNYGYT
TRBD2,TRBV6-5,TRBJ2-1,-,ASSPTSGDYNEQF
-,TRBV25-1,TRBJ1-4,-,ASSTGGSNEKLF
-,TRBV12-3/TRBV12-4,TRBJ2-2,-,ASSRSGTGELF
-,TRBV5-4,TRBJ2-5,-,ASSPGHPQETQY
-,TRBV15,TRBJ1-3,once,ATSRAGGSSGNTIY
TRBD1,TRBV19,TRBJ1-3,-,ASSEQGSSGNTIY
-,TRBV7-9,TRBJ2-7,-,ASTLGRLDYEQY
TRBD1,TRBV5-1,TRBJ2-7,-,ASSLGTGEIEQY
TRBD1,TRBV18,TRBJ1-2,-,ASSQGDNYGYT
-,TRBV12-3/TRBV12-4,TRBJ2-7,-,ASRPNFYEQY
TRBD2,TRBV3-1/TRBV3-2,TRBJ2-1,few,ASSQKGLAGRDEQF
TRBD1,TRBV24-1,TRBJ1-5,-,ATSDPTGGDQPQH
-,TRBV10-3,TRBJ2-7,-,AISARQGAYEQY
-,TRBV11-2,TRBJ1-2,once,ASSLTGGNYGYT
-,TRBV5-1,TRBJ2-7,-,ASSPRRTNSYEQY
-,TRBV18,TRBJ2-7,-,ASSRQGGAVYEQY
-,TRBV19,TRBJ2-2,-,ATLASGELF
-,TRBV13,TRBJ1-1,-,ASSLEQGRTEAF
TRBD1,TRBV30,TRBJ1-4,-,AWGAGGYEKLF
TRBD1,TRBV10-3,TRBJ1-5,-,ATEGTGLGHQPQH
-,TRBV12-3/TRBV12-4,TRBJ2-5,-,ASSSRVQETQY
TRBD2,TRBV7-3,TRBJ2-3,-,ASSFSGRGSTDTQY
TRBD1,TRBV6-1,TRBJ2-5,-,ASSEPGQGAGETQY
-,TRBV6-5,TRBJ1-1,-,ASSYSGGRGTEAF
-,TRBV28,TRBJ2-3,-,ASSRRQSTDTQY
-,TRBV7-3,TRBJ1-5,-,ASSPTPDSPSNQPQH
-,TRBV28,TRBJ2-5,-,ASTRGETQY
-,TRBV14,TRBJ1-6,-,ASSQTDNSPLH
TRBD1,TRBV13,TRBJ2-7,-,ASSPDRGGYEQY
TRBD2,TRBV2,TRBJ2-1,-,ASFLPGLGDEQF
TRBD2,TRBV6-5,TRBJ2-1,-,ASSTGTSGRNEQF
-,TRBV28,TRBJ1-5,-,ASSPGSKNQPQH
-,TRBV3-1/TRBV3-2,TRBJ1-2,once,ASSAITGNGGYT
-,TRBV27,TRBJ2-1,-,ASSLLGSSYNEQF
-,TRBV3-1/TRBV3-2,TRBJ2-2,once,ASSYPGGAGITGELF
TRBD1,TRBV27,TRBJ2-2,once,AISPGQGVGELF
-,TRBV29-1,TRBJ1-1,-,SARVAVDTEAF
TRBD1,TRBV28,TRBJ1-4,once,ASSLRRTGEELF
TRBD2,TRBV9,TRBJ2-5,-,ASSVGLAGGGQETQY
TRBD1,TRBV19,TRBJ1-5,-,ASRTGASNQPQH
-,TRBV28,TRBJ1-5,-,ASSWGRPFSNQPQH
-,TRBV28,TRBJ2-7,-,ASRPGTPSFYEQY
-,TRBV3-1/TRBV3-2,TRBJ2-7,-,ASRETGATHEQY
TRBD2,TRBV3-1/TRBV3-2,TRBJ2-7,-,ASSQVTSGEQY
TRBD1,TRBV10-2,TRBJ1-2,-,ASSFGQGYGYT
-,TRBV25-1,TRBJ1-1,once,ASNPGNTEAF
-,TRBV5-1,TRBJ2-4,-,ASSLDREGNIQY
-,TRBV11-2,TRBJ1-2,-,ASSLGLTWANYGYT
-,TRBV19,TRBJ2-5,-,ASRPDWEETQY
-,TRBV14,TRBJ2-7,-,ASSQRAGTYEQY
-,TRBV9,TRBJ2-2,-,ASSVGGDTGELF
TRBD2,TRBV4-1,TRBJ2-7,-,ASSRPLAESYEQY
-,TRBV5-1,TRBJ1-1,-,ASSLESGGTEAF
-,TRBV2,TRBJ1-5,-,ASGDSNQPQH
TRBD2,TRBV14,TRBJ2-1,-,ASSQAKRSGIHYNEQF
TRBD1,TRBV7-8,TRBJ1-2,-,ASRSTGTGGSGYT